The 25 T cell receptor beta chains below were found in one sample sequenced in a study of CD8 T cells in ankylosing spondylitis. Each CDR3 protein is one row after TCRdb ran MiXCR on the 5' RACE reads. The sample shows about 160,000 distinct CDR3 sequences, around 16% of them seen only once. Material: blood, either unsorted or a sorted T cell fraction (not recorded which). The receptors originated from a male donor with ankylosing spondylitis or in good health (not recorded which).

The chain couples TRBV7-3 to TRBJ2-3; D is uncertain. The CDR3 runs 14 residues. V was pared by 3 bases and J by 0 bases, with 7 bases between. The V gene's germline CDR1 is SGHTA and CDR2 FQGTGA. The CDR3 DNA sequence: TGTGCCAGCAGCTTCGCTTCTAGCACAGATACGCAGTATTTT. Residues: CASSFASSTDTQYF.

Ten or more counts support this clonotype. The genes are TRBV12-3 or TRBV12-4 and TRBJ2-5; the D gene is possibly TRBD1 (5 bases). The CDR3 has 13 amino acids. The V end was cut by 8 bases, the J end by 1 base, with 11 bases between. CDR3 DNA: TGTGCCAGCGGACACAGGAGCCAAGAGACCCAGTACTTC. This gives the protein CASGHRSQETQYF.

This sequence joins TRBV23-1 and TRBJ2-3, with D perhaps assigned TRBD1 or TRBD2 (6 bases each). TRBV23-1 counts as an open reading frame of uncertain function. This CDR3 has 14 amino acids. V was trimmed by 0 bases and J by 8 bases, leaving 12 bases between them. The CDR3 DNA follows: TGCGCCAGCAGTCAATCCGCAGGGGAGGTTACGCAGTATTTT. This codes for CASSQSAGEVTQYF.

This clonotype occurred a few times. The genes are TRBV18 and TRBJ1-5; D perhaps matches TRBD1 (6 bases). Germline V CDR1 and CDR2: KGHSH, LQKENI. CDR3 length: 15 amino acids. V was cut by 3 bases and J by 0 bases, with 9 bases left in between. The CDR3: CASSPDSYSNQPQHF. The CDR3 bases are TGTGCCAGCTCACCGGACAGCTATAGCAATCAGCCCCAGCATTTT. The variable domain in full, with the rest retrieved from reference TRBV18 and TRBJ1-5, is NAGVMQNPRHLVRRRGQEARLRCSPMKGHSHVYWYRQLPEEGLKFMVYLQKENIIDESGMPKERFSAEFPKEGPSILRIQQVVRGDSAAYFCASSPDSYSNQPQHFGDGTRLSIL.

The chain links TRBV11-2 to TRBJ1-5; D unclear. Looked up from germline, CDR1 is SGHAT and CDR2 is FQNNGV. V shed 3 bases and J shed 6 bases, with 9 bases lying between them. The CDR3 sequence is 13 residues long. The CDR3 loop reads CASSLSEVQPQHF. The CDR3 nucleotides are TGTGCCAGCAGCTTGTCAGAGGTTCAGCCCCAGCATTTT.

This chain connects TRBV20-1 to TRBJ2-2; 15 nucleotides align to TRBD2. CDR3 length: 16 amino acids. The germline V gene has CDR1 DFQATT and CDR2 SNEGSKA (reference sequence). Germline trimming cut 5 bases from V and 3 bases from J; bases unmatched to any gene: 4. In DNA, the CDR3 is TGCAGTGCTCTCGGACTAGCGGGAGGGCACACCGGGGAGCTGTTTTTT. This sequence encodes CSALGLAGGHTGELFF.

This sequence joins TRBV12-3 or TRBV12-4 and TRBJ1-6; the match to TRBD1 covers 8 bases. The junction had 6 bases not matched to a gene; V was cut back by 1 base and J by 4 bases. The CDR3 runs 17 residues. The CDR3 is CASSLGGTGAYNSPLHF. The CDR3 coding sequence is TGTGCCAGCAGTTTAGGAGGGACAGGCGCTTATAATTCACCCCTCCACTTT.

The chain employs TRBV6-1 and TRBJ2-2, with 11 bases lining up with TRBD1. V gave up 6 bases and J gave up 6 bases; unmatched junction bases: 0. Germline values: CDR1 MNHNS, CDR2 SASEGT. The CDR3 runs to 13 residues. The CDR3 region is CASRGQGAGELFF. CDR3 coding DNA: TGTGCCAGCAGGGGACAGGGGGCCGGGGAGCTGTTTTTT.

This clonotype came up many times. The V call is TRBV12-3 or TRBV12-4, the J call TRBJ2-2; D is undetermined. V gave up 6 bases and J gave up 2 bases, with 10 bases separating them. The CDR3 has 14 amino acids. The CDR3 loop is CASRRLLNTGELFF. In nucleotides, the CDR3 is TGTGCCAGCAGGAGACTCCTCAACACCGGGGAGCTGTTTTTT.

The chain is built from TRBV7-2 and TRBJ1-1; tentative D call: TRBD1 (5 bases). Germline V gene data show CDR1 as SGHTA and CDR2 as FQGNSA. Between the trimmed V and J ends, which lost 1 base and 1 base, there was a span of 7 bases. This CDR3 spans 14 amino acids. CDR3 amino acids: CASSLVGANTEAFF. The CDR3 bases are TGTGCCAGCAGCTTAGTTGGGGCGAACACTGAAGCTTTCTTT.

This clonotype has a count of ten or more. CDR3 in DNA: TGCAGTGCTAGAAACCTAGGATCTGGGGCCAACGTCCTGACTTTC. It yields the protein CSARNLGSGANVLTF. V is TRBV20-1 and J is TRBJ2-6, with unresolved D. CDR3 length: 15 amino acids. CDR1 is DFQATT and CDR2 is SNEGSKA in the germline V gene (reference sequence). The V end lost 2 bases, the J end lost 1 base, and 9 bases lay between the germline ends.

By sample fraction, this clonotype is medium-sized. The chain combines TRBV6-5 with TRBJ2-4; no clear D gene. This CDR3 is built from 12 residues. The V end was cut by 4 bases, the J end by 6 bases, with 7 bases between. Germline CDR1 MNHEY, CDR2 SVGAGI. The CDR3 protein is CASSSWGNIQYF. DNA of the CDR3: TGTGCCAGCAGTTCCTGGGGAAACATTCAGTACTTC.

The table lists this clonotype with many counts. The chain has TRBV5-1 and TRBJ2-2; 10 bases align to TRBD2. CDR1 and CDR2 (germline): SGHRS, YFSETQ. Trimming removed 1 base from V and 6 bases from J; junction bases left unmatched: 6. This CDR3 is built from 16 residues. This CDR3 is CASSLTLAGVAGELFF. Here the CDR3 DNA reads TGCGCCAGCAGCTTGACCCTAGCGGGAGTCGCCGGGGAGCTGTTTTTT.

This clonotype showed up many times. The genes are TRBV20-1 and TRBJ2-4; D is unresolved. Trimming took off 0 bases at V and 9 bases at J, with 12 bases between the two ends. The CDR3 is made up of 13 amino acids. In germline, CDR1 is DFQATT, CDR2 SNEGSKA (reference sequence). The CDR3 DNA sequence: TGCAGTGCTAGAGATAGGACCTTCAGCATTCAGTACTTC. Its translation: CSARDRTFSIQYF.

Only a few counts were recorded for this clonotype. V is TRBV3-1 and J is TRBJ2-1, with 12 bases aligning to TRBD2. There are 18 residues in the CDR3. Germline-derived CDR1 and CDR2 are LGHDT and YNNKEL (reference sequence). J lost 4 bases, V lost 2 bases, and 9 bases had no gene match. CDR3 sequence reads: CASSQRPLAGGKYNEQFF. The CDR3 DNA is TGTGCCAGCAGCCAACGACCTCTAGCGGGAGGGAAATACAATGAGCAGTTCTTC.

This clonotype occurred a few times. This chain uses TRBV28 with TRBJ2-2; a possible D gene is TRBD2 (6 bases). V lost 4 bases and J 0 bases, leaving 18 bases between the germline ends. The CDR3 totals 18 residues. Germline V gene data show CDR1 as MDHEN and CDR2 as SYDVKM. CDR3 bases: TGTGCCAGCAGTTCCATCACTGGAGGGCCCACGAACACCGGGGAGCTGTTTTTT. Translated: CASSSITGGPTNTGELFF.

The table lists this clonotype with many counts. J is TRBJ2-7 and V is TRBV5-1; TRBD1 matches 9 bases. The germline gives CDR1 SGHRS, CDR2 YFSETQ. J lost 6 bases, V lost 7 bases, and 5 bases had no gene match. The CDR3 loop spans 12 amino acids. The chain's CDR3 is CASGTGRSEQYF. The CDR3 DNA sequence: TGCGCCAGCGGGACAGGGAGGAGCGAGCAGTACTTC. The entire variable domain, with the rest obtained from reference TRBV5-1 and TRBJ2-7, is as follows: KAGVTQTPRYLIKTRGQQVTLSCSPISGHRSVSWYQQTPGQGLQFLFEYFSETQRNKGNFPGRFSGRQFSNSRSEMNVSTLELGDSALYLCASGTGRSEQYFGPGTRLTVT.

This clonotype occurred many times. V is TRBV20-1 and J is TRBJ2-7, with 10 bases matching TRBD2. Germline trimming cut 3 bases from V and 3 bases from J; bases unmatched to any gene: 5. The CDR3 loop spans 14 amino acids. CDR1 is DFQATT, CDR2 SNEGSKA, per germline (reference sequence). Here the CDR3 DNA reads TGCAGTGCTAGGGGGACTAGCGTCTACTACGAGCAGTACTTC. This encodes CSARGTSVYYEQYF.

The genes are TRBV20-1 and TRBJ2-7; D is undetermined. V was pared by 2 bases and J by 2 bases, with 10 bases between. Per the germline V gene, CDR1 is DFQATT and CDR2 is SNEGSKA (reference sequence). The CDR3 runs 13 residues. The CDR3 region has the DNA TGCAGTGCTAGACCGGACGCGACCTACGAGCAGTACTTC. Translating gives CSARPDATYEQYF.

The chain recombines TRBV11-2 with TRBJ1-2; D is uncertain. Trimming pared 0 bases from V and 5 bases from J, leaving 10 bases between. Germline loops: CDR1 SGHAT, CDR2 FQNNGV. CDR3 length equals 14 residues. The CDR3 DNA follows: TGTGCCAGCAGCTTAGATCTCAGGCTTTATGGCTACACCTTC. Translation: CASSLDLRLYGYTF.

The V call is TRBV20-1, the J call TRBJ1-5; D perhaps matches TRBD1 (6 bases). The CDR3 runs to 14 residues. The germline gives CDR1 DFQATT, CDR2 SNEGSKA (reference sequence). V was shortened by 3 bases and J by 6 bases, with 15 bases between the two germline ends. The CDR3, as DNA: TGCAGTGCTAGGGCAGGGGTGGGTATTCAGCCCCAGCATTTT. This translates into CSARAGVGIQPQHF.

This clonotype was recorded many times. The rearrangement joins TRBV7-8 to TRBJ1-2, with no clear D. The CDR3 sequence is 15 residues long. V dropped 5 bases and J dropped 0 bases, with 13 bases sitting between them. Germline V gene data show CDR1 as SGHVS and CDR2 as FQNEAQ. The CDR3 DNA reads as TGTGCCAGCAGCACCAACCGTGGGGCTAACTATGGCTACACCTTC. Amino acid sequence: CASSTNRGANYGYTF.

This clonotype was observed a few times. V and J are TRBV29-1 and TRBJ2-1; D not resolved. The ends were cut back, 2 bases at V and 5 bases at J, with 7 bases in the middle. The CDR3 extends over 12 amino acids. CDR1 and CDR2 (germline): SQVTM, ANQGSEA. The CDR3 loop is CSVEQLHNEQFF. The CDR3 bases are TGCAGCGTTGAACAACTCCACAATGAGCAGTTCTTC.

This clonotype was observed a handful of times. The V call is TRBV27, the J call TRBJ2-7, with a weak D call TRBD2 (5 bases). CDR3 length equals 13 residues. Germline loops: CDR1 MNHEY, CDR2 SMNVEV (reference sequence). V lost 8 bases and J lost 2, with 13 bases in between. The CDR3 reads CASRNTGAYEQYF. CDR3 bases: TGTGCCAGCCGGAATACCGGGGCCTACGAGCAGTACTTC.

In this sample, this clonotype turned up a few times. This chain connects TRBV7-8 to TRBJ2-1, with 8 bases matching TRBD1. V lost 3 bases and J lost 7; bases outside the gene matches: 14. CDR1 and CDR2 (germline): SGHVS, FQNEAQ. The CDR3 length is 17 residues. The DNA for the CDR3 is TGTGCCAGCAGCTTGTTAACACGTCGGACAGGGTCGAATGAGCAGTTCTTC. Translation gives CASSLLTRRTGSNEQFF.